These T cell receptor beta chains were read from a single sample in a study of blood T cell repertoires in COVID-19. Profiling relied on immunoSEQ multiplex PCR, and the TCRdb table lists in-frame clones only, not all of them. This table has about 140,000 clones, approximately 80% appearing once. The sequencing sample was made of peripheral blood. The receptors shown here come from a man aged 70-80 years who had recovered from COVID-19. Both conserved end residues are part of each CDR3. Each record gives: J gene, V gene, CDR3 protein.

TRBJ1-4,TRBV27,CASSLDHLATNEKLFF
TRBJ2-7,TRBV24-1,CATSDADTSYEQYF
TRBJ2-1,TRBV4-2,CASSQVAGGPNEQFF
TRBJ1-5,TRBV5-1,CASSLEQSNQPQHF
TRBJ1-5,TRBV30,CAWSLEEGPQHF
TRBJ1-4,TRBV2,CASTLQARTNEKLFF
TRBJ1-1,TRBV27,CASSLLQGGSTEAFF
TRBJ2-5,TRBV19,CASSIRRAGYQETQYF
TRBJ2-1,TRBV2,CASTSGASYNEQFF
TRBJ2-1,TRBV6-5,CASSRDSSYNEQFF
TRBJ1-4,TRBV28,CASSSPRGGGNEKLFF
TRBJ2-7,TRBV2,CAAGAGDYEQYF
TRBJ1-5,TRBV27,CASSLSNRNNQPQHF
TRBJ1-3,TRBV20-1,CSASTEEGNTIYF
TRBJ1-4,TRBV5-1,CASRLNVGQINEKLFF
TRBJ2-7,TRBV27,CASSFGTGGMYEQYF
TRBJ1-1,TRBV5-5,CASSLIGVNTEAFF
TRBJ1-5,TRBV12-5,CASGPGEYSNQPQHF
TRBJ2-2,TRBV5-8,CASSAGTSVNTGELFF
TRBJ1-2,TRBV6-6,CASSHHTGQGHGYTF
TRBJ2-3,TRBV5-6,CASSLAGGASTDTQYF
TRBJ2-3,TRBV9,CASSVEFRPGVDTQYF